This T cell receptor (beta chain) was captured in a study of T-cell reconstitution after alpha-beta-depleted transplantation in children. The germline gives CDR1 MNHNS, CDR2 SASEGT. V was clipped by 3 bases and J by 7 bases, with 15 bases between them. This CDR3 has 15 amino acids. This clonotype has a count of ten or more. Preparing the TCRbeta library involved the use of unique molecular identifiers. TCRdb reprocessed the PCR reads with MiXCR, giving one entry per CDR3 protein. The sample yields 230,000 or so distinct CDR3 sequences, 9.7% seen once. This TCR was recovered from a human donor who donated a stem cell graft to a child with SCID. This sequence joins TRBV6-1 and TRBJ1-4; no clear D. The sequencing here drew on PBMCs from the stem cell graft donor, taken from the stem cell graft. The CDR3 protein is CASSDQIRWGEKLFF. Here the CDR3 DNA reads TGTGCCAGCAGTGACCAGATCCGGTGGGGTGAAAAACTGTTTTTT.